The clone carrying this T cell receptor (beta chain) was observed a handful of times. Its antigen is not known. These data are taken from a study of identifying expanded T cells in peripheral blood. During the collection period, no donor immune events like infections were recorded. Germline CDR1 MNHEY, CDR2 SVGAGI. The CDR3 consists of 12 residues. V lost 2 bases, J lost 5 bases, and 6 bases lay in between. The table came from immunoSEQ multiplex PCR; TCRdb's copy has only in-frame clones and leaves some out. The table lists around 120,000 clones, 80% to 90% of them singletons. Study results and limitations: Differentially abundant clones: roughly 1.3 between replicates, just under 17 at around 15 days, 19 to 20 at four. Across healthy donors, higher total template counts meant significantly greater roughly 2-week count variance.

The clonotype comes from a person aged 18-69 years in good health. This chain uses TRBV6-5 with TRBJ1-2; D is perhaps TRBD1 (5 bases). Sequenced material: blood. CDR3 DNA: TGTGCCAGCAGTTACAAGGGGTATGGCTACACCTTC. This sequence encodes CASSYKGYGYTF.